This TCR beta chain was identified during a study of CD8+ T cells in alopecia areata. Findings of the study overall: Researchers report lesional scalp, most notably alopecia totalis/universalis, outstripped normal scalp in clonality.

Treatment indicated: oral pan-JAK inhibitor, 5-10 mg twice daily. Extracted RNA was reverse transcribed into cDNA, the sequencing template. Profiling relied on immunoSEQ multiplex PCR, and the TCRdb table lists in-frame clones only, not all of them. Among some 240,000 clones, 50% to 60% were seen once, and the ten largest hold around 1.5%. V was clipped by 6 bases and J by 4 bases; unmatched bases: 2. The CDR3 is 13 amino acids. CDR1 and CDR2 (germline): SQVTM, ANQGSEA. Points on this clone: Antigen specificity is unknown.

Sequencing used CD4+ T cells sorted from blood, obtained at week 4, from a patient treated with tofacitinib. This clonotype originated in a human donor with alopecia areata. The chain employs TRBV29-1 and TRBJ2-1; 11 bases match TRBD1. For the CDR3, the DNA is TGCAGCGTAGGACAGGGGGCTTACAATGAGCAGTTCTTC. It encodes CSVGQGAYNEQFF.